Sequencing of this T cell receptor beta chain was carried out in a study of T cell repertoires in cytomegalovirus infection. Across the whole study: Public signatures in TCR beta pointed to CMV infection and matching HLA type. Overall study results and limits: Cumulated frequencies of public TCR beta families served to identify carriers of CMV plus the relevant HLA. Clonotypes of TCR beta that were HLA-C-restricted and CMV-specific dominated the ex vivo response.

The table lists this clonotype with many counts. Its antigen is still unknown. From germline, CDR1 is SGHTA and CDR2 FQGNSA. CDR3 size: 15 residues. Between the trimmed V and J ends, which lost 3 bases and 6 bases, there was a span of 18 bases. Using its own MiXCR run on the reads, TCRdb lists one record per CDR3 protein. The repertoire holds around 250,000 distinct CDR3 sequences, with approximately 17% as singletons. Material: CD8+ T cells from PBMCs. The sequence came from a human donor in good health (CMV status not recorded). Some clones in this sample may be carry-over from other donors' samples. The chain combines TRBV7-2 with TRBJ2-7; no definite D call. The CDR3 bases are TGTGCCAGCAGCTTCTATCGAGCAGGCTCCACCGAGCAGTACTTC. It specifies CASSFYRAGSTEQYF. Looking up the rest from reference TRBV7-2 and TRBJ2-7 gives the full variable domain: GAGVSQSPSNKVTEKGKDVELRCDPISGHTALYWYRQSLGQGLEFLIYFQGNSAPDKSGLPSDRFSAERTGGSVSTLTIQRTQQEDSAVYLCASSFYRAGSTEQYFGPGTRLTVT.